Listed below are T cell receptor beta chains from one sample, sequenced in a study of blood T cells in healthy people across ages. TCRdb ran MiXCR on the 5' RACE reads and lists one entry per CDR3 protein. The sample consists of over 1,200,000 distinct CDR3 sequences, approximately 60% of them appearing once. The sample taken for sequencing was blood. The source is a man between 18 and 35 years old in good health. Both conserved end residues are part of each CDR3. D genes are given only for firm matches. Expanded clones are given a class, and other clones once, few, many or no size at all.

clone_size	d_call	v_call	j_call	cdr3_nt	cdr3_aa
NA	NA	TRBV29-1	TRBJ2-4	TGCAGCGCAGAAGGCGGGGCCAAAAACATTCAGTACTTC	CSAEGGAKNIQYF
NA	NA	TRBV4-1	TRBJ2-1	TGCGCCAGCAGCCAAGTACTAGCCCCACATGAGCAGTTCTTC	CASSQVLAPHEQFF
NA	NA	TRBV5-1	TRBJ2-1	TGCGCCAGCAGCTTGGCCTCCCCCTACAATGAGCAGTTCTTC	CASSLASPYNEQFF
few	NA	TRBV12-3/TRBV12-4	TRBJ1-2	TGTGCCAGCAGGCCTGGCGGGGGTGGCTACACCTTC	CASRPGGGGYTF
many	NA	TRBV3-1	TRBJ1-4	TGTGCCAGCAGCCAAGTAGGGGAAAAACTGTTTTTT	CASSQVGEKLFF
few	NA	TRBV15	TRBJ2-7	TGTGCCACCAGCACGACAAACTCCTACGAGCAGTACTTC	CATSTTNSYEQYF
NA	NA	TRBV29-1	TRBJ2-3	TGCAGCGTTGCATTAGGGGTGGGAGATACGCAGTATTTT	CSVALGVGDTQYF
NA	NA	TRBV27	TRBJ2-3	TGTGCCAGCAGTTTAGGAGTGTTCACAGATACGCAGTATTTT	CASSLGVFTDTQYF
NA	NA	TRBV20-1	TRBJ1-2	TGCAGTGCTAGACTTCACCTAACAGGGCCTGCGGGTGGCTACACCTTC	CSARLHLTGPAGGYTF
few	TRBD2	TRBV29-1	TRBJ2-1	TGCAGCGTTTACCGGCGCGGGAGGGACGACAATGAGCAGTTCTTC	CSVYRRGRDDNEQFF
NA	TRBD2	TRBV9	TRBJ2-5	TGTGCCAGCAGCTCCAGCCTAGCGGGAGGAGAGACCCAGTACTTC	CASSSSLAGGETQYF
NA	TRBD2	TRBV4-2	TRBJ2-2	TGTGCCAGCAGCCCAACTAGCGGGCCGAACACCGGGGAGCTGTTTTTT	CASSPTSGPNTGELFF
NA	NA	TRBV6-6	TRBJ2-3	TGTGCCAGCAGTTTCCGAACTGGCCTTCGCCCAGATACGCAGTATTTT	CASSFRTGLRPDTQYF
once	NA	TRBV30	TRBJ1-4	TGTGCCTGGAGCCCTTATGCAACTAATGAAAAACTGTTTTTT	CAWSPYATNEKLFF
NA	NA	TRBV6-1	TRBJ2-3	TGTGCCAGCGTCCCGGACCCATCGCCGGATACGCAGTATTTT	CASVPDPSPDTQYF
NA	NA	TRBV25-1	TRBJ1-1	TGTGCCAGCCCCGGGTCCCTAGAGAACACTGAAGCTTTCTTT	CASPGSLENTEAFF
NA	NA	TRBV11-2	TRBJ2-5	TGTGCCAGCAGCTTAATGCCGGGGGCGGTTTATGGAGAGACCCAGTACTTC	CASSLMPGAVYGETQYF
NA	NA	TRBV7-2	TRBJ2-5	TGTGCCAGCAGCTTCGATGTGACCTTGGGAGAGACCCAGTACTTC	CASSFDVTLGETQYF
NA	TRBD2	TRBV7-8	TRBJ2-3	TGTACTTACCTGTTAGCGGGAGAGCGGAGCACAGATACGCAGTATTTT	CTYLLAGERSTDTQYF
NA	NA	TRBV14	TRBJ2-7	TGTGCCAGCAGCCAAGTTAACCCCTACGAGCAGTACTTC	CASSQVNPYEQYF
NA	NA	TRBV4-1	TRBJ2-7	TGCGCCAGCAGCCAACTACAGACAGTCCGGACCTACGAGCAGTACTTC	CASSQLQTVRTYEQYF
NA	NA	TRBV20-1	TRBJ2-3	TGCAGTGGGGGAAAGCAGGCGGGGACAGATACGCAGTATTTT	CSGGKQAGTDTQYF
NA	NA	TRBV6-2/TRBV6-3	TRBJ2-4	TGTGCCAGCAGTTACGAGTGGGGCGTGGACATTCAGTACTTC	CASSYEWGVDIQYF
NA	NA	TRBV4-3	TRBJ2-1	TGCGCCAGCAGCCACGGGGGGCTGGGTTCCTACAATGAGCAGTTCTTC	CASSHGGLGSYNEQFF
few	TRBD2	TRBV4-2	TRBJ2-7	TGTGCCAGCAGCCAAGAGGCGGGAGGTTCCTACGAGCAGTACTTC	CASSQEAGGSYEQYF
NA	TRBD1	TRBV4-1	TRBJ2-7	TGCGCCAGCAGCCAAGCCTTCATAGGGACAGGTGGAGAGCAGTACTTC	CASSQAFIGTGGEQYF
few	TRBD1	TRBV28	TRBJ1-2	TGTGCCAGCACCCCCTGGACAGGGAGGGACTATGGCTACACCTTC	CASTPWTGRDYGYTF
NA	NA	TRBV5-5	TRBJ2-3	TGTGCCAGCTCCCGGTGGGCAGTGGGTGCTTCAGATACGCAGTATTTT	CASSRWAVGASDTQYF
few	NA	TRBV9	TRBJ1-6	TGTGCCAGCAGCGTTGGGGGGGATAATTCACCCCTCCACTTT	CASSVGGDNSPLHF
few	TRBD2	TRBV20-1	TRBJ2-2	TGCAGTGCGACGGGGACTAGCGGGGATGACACCGGGGAGCTGTTTTTT	CSATGTSGDDTGELFF
NA	NA	TRBV28	TRBJ1-2	TGTGCCAGCCTTACCCAGGGATCCAACTATGGCTACACCTTC	CASLTQGSNYGYTF
NA	TRBD2	TRBV7-8	TRBJ2-1	TGTGCCAGCAGCCCTTATTTAGGCGGGAGCTACCCTAATGAGCAGTTCTTC	CASSPYLGGSYPNEQFF